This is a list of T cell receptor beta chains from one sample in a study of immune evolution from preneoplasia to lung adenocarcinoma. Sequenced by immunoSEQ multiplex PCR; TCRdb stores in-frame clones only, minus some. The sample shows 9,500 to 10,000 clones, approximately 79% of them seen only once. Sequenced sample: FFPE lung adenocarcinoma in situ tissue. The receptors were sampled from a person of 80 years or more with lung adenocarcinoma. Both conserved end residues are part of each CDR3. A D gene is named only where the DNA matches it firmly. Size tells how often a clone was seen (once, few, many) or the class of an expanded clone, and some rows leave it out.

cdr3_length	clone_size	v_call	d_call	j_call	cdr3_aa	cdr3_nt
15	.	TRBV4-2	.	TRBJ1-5	CASSQEAGANQPQHF	TGTGCCAGCAGCCAAGAGGCAGGGGCGAATCAGCCCCAGCATTTT
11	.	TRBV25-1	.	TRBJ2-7	CASSLSYEQYF	TGTGCCAGCAGTTTGAGCTACGAGCAGTACTTC
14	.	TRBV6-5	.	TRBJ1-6	CASSYSASDSPLHF	TGTGCCAGCAGTTACTCGGCCAGCGATTCACCCCTCCACTTT
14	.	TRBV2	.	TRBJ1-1	CASNLKGMDTEAFF	TGTGCCAGCAATTTGAAGGGGATGGACACTGAAGCTTTCTTT
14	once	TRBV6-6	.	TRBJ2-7	CASSYLGGQYEQYF	TGTGCCAGCAGTTACCTAGGGGGGCAATACGAGCAGTACTTC
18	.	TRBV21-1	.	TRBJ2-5	CASSKDWLAGDFQETQYF	TGTGCCAGCAGCAAAGACTGGCTAGCGGGGGACTTTCAAGAGACCCAGTACTTC
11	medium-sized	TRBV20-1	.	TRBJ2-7	CSARDTYEQYF	TGCAGTGCTAGAGATACCTACGAGCAGTACTTC
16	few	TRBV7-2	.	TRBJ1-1	CASSLALGREDTEAFF	TGTGCCAGCAGCTTAGCGCTAGGCAGGGAGGACACTGAAGCTTTCTTT
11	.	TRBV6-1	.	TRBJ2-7	CASSDPGLQYF	TGTGCCAGCAGTGATCCAGGGTTGCAGTACTTC
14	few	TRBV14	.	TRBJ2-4	CASSQAGAKNIQYF	TGTGCCAGCAGCCAAGCAGGGGCCAAAAACATTCAGTACTTC
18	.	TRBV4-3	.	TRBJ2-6	CASSQEPRSSSGANVLTF	TGCGCCAGCAGCCAAGAACCCAGGTCAAGCTCTGGGGCCAACGTCCTGACTTTC
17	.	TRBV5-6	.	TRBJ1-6	CASSLAGYTGLNSPLHF	TGTGCCAGCAGCTTGGCGGGGTATACAGGACTTAATTCACCCCTCCACTTT
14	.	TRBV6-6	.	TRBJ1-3	CASSYVESGNTIYF	TGTGCCAGCAGTTACGTCGAGTCTGGAAACACCATATATTTT
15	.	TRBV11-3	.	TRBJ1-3	CASSLGTSSGNTIYF	TGTGCCAGCAGCTTAGGAACTAGCTCTGGAAACACCATATATTTT
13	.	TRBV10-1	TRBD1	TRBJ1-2	CASSRDRGYGYTF	TGCGCCAGCAGCCGGGACAGGGGTTATGGCTACACCTTC
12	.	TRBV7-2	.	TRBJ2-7	CASSETSYEQYF	TGTGCCAGCAGCGAAACTAGCTACGAGCAGTACTTC
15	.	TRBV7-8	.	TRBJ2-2	CASSLIGSNTGELFF	TGTGCCAGCAGCTTAATTGGTAGTAACACCGGGGAGCTGTTTTTT
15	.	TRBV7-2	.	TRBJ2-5	CASSSQQGNQETQYF	TGTGCCAGCAGCAGCCAACAGGGAAACCAAGAGACCCAGTACTTC
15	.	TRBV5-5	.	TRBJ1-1	CASSPLAGLNTEAFF	TGTGCCAGCAGCCCCCTCGCGGGCTTGAACACTGAAGCTTTCTTT
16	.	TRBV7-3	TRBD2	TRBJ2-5	CASSLRAGGLGETQYF	TGTGCCAGCAGCTTACGAGCGGGGGGCTTAGGAGAGACCCAGTACTTC
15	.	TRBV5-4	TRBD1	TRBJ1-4	CASSPGGIGNEKLFF	TGTGCCAGCAGCCCAGGGGGAATCGGTAATGAAAAACTGTTTTTT
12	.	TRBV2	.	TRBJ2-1	CASSKGGAEQFF	TGTGCCAGCAGCAAAGGGGGGGCAGAGCAGTTCTTC
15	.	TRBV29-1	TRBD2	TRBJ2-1	CSVEPGTSGGNEQFF	TGCAGCGTTGAACCCGGGACTAGCGGGGGCAATGAGCAGTTCTTC
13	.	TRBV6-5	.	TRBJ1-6	CASSPMEGSPLHF	TGTGCCAGCAGTCCAATGGAGGGTTCACCCCTCCACTTT
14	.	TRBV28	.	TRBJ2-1	CASNLSGNYNEQFF	TGTGCCAGCAATTTATCCGGGAACTACAATGAGCAGTTCTTC
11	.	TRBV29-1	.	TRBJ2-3	CSVVPTDTQYF	TGCAGCGTTGTTCCCACAGATACGCAGTATTTT
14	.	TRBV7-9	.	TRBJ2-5	CASSLLVAKETQYF	TGTGCCAGCAGCTTACTAGTCGCCAAAGAGACCCAGTACTTC
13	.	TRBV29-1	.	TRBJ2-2	CSARVLNTGELFF	TGCAGCGCCCGGGTCCTTAACACCGGGGAGCTGTTTTTT
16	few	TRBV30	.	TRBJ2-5	CAWSVGGTYLGETQYF	TGTGCCTGGAGTGTTGGAGGGACCTACCTGGGAGAGACCCAGTACTTC
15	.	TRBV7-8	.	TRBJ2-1	CASSLDEVGGIGQFF	TGTGCCAGCAGCTTAGACGAGGTGGGGGGCATCGGGCAGTTCTTC
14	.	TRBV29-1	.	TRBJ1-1	CSVKTRDLNTEAFF	TGCAGCGTCAAAACCAGGGATTTGAACACTGAAGCTTTCTTT
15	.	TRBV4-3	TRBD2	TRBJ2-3	CASSQQAGGLDTQYF	TGCGCCAGCAGCCAGCAAGCGGGGGGTTTAGATACGCAGTATTTT
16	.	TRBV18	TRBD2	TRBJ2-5	CASSPTGGGARETQYF	TGTGCCAGCTCACCCACCGGCGGGGGGGCGAGAGAGACCCAGTACTTC
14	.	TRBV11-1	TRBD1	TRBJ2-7	CASSQGAGGYEQYF	TGTGCCAGCAGCCAAGGGGCAGGGGGCTACGAGCAGTACTTC
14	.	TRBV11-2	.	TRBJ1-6	CASSLGTSNSPLHF	TGTGCCAGCAGCTTAGGGACATCGAACTCACCCCTCCACTTT
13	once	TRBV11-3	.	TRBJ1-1	CASSFRQELEAFF	TGTGCCAGCAGCTTTCGACAGGAACTTGAAGCTTTCTTT
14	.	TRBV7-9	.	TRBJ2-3	CASSLAGLTDTQYF	TGTGCCAGCAGCTTAGCTGGGCTTACAGATACGCAGTATTTT
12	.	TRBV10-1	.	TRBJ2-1	CASSATTGEGFF	TGCGCCAGCAGTGCGACGACAGGGGAGGGATTCTTC
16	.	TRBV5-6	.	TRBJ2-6	CASSRTRTSGANVLTF	TGTGCCAGCAGCCGGACCAGGACCTCTGGGGCCAACGTCCTGACTTTC
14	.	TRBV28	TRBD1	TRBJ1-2	CASSLFTGARGYTF	TGTGCCAGCAGTTTGTTCACAGGGGCGCGAGGCTACACCTTC
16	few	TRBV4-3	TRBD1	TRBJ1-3	CASSQERTGSGNTIYF	TGCGCCAGCAGCCAAGAGCGGACAGGCTCTGGAAACACCATATATTTT
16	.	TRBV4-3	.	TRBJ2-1	CASSQGWDTMYNEQFF	TGCGCCAGCAGCCAAGGCTGGGACACCATGTACAATGAGCAGTTCTTC
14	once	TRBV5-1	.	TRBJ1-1	CASTSAGADTEAFF	TGCGCCAGCACCTCCGCAGGGGCGGACACTGAAGCTTTCTTT
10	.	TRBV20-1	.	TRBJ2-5	CSAPKETQYF	TGCAGTGCCCCCAAAGAGACCCAGTACTTC
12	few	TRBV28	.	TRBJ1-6	CASRPLGSPLHF	TGTGCCAGCAGGCCTTTGGGCTCACCCCTCCACTTT
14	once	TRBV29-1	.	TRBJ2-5	CSVEDRLTEETQYF	TGCAGCGTTGAAGATAGACTGACAGAAGAGACCCAGTACTTC
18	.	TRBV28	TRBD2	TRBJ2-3	CASSSYLPGGYGTDTQYF	TGTGCCAGCAGTTCCTACCTTCCCGGGGGGTATGGCACAGATACGCAGTATTTT
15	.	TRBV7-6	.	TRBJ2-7	CASSLGRGDRDEQYF	TGTGCCAGCAGCTTAGGCAGGGGAGATAGAGACGAGCAGTACTTC
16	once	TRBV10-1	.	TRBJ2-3	CASSENGGGYTDTQYF	TGCGCCAGCAGTGAAAACGGTGGCGGGTACACAGATACGCAGTATTTT
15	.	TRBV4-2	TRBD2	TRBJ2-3	CASSPERGSTDTQYF	TGTGCCAGCAGCCCTGAGCGGGGTAGCACAGATACGCAGTATTTT
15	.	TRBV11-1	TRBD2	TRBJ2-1	CASSFGTSGYNEQFF	TGTGCCAGCAGCTTCGGGACTAGCGGTTACAATGAGCAGTTCTTC
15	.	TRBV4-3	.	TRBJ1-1	CASSQAVTEGDEAFF	TGCGCCAGCAGCCAAGCAGTGACGGAGGGCGATGAAGCTTTCTTT
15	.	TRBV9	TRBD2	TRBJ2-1	CASSVGGGGAREQFF	TGTGCCAGCAGCGTAGGTGGCGGGGGGGCACGGGAGCAGTTCTTC
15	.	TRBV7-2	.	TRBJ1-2	CASSPREGPNYGYTF	TGTGCCAGCAGCCCCCGGGAGGGTCCTAACTATGGCTACACCTTC
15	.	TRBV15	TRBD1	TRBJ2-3	CATSLTGGQTDTQYF	TGTGCCACCAGCCTTACAGGGGGCCAAACAGATACGCAGTATTTT